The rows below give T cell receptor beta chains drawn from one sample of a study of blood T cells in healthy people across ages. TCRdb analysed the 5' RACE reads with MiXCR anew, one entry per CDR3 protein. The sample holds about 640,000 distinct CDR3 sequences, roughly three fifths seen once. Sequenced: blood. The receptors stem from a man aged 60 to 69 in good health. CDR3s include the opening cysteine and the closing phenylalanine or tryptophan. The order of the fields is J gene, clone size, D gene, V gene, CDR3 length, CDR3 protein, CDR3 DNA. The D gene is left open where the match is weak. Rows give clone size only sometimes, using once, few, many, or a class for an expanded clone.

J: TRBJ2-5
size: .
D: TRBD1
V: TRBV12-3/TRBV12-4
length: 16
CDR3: CANSDPGQGSQETQYF
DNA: TGTGCCAACAGTGACCCGGGACAGGGTAGCCAAGAGACCCAGTACTTC

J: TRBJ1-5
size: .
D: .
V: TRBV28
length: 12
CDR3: CASLSSNQPQHF
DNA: TGTGCCAGTCTGAGTAGCAATCAGCCCCAGCATTTT

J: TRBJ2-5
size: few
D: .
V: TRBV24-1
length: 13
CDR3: CATSDSHQETQYF
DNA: TGTGCCACCTCGGACTCTCACCAAGAGACCCAGTACTTC

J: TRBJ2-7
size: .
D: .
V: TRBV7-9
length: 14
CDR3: CASSLGTEPYEQYF
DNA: TGTGCCAGCAGCTTAGGGACGGAGCCTTACGAGCAGTACTTC

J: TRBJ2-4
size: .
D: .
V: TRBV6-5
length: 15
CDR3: CASSPIFPVGNIQYF
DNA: TGTGCCAGCAGTCCCATTTTTCCGGTCGGAAACATTCAGTACTTC

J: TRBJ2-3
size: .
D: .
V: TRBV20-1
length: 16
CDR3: CSASSTAARGTDTQYF
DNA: TGCAGTGCTAGTTCTACCGCCGCCCGAGGCACAGATACGCAGTATTTT

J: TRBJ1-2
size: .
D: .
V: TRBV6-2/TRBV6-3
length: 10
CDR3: CASSSVGYTF
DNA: TGTGCCAGCAGTTCGGTTGGCTACACCTTC

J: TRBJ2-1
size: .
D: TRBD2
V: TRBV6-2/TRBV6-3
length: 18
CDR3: CASSKQGLSSGGLSEQFF
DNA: TGTGCCAGCAGCAAACAGGGGTTGTCGAGCGGGGGGTTAAGTGAGCAGTTCTTC

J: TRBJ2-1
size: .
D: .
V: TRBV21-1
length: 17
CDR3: CATAGDREEGLYNEQFF
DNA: TGTGCCACCGCAGGTGACAGGGAAGAGGGCCTCTACAATGAGCAGTTCTTC

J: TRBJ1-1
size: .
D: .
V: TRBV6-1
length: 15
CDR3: CAGSRGSTSNTEAFF
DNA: TGTGCCGGTTCCCGAGGTAGCACCTCGAACACTGAAGCTTTCTTT

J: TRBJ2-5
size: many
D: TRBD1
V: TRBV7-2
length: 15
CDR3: CASSPRNRGQETQYF
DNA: TGTGCCAGCAGCCCACGAAACAGGGGACAAGAGACCCAGTACTTC

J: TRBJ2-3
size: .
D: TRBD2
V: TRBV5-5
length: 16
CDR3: CASHRELAGGPDTQYF
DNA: TGTGCCAGCCACCGGGAATTAGCGGGGGGCCCAGATACGCAGTATTTT

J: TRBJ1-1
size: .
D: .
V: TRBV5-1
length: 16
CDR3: CASSFGSRVMNTEAFF
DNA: TGCGCCAGCAGCTTCGGCAGTCGCGTCATGAACACTGAAGCTTTCTTT

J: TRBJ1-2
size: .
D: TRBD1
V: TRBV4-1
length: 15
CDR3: CASSHRTGGDYGYTF
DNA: TGCGCCAGCAGCCACCGGACAGGGGGGGACTATGGCTACACCTTC

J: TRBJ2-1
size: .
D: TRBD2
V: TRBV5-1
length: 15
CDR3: CASSLTGGDYNEQFF
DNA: TGCGCCAGCAGCTTGACGGGGGGGGACTACAATGAGCAGTTCTTC

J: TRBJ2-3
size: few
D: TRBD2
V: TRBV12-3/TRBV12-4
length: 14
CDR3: CASSLGTRADTQYF
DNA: TGTGCCAGCAGTTTAGGGACTAGGGCAGATACGCAGTATTTT

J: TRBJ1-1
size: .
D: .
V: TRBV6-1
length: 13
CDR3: CATKKGDIFEAFF
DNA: TGTGCCACCAAAAAAGGGGACATTTTTGAAGCTTTCTTT

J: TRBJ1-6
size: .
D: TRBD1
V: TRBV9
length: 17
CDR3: CASSVRPGTGGNSPLHF
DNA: TGTGCCAGCAGTGTACGCCCCGGGACAGGGGGCAATTCACCCCTCCACTTT

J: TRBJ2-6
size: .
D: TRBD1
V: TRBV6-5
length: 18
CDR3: CASSWSTGANSGANVLTF
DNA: TGTGCCAGCAGTTGGTCGACAGGGGCAAACTCTGGGGCCAACGTCCTGACTTTC

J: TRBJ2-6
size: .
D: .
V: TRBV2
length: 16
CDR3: CASSEWDRPGANVLTF
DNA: TGTGCCAGCAGTGAGTGGGATAGGCCTGGGGCCAACGTCCTGACTTTC

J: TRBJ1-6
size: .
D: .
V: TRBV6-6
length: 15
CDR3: CASTRNRAGNSPLHF
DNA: TGTGCCAGCACCCGAAACAGGGCTGGAAATTCACCCCTCCACTTT

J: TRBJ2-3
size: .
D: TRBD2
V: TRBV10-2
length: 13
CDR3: CASELAGTDTQYF
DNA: TGCGCCAGCGAACTAGCGGGGACAGATACGCAGTATTTT

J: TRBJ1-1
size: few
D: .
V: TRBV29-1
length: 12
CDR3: CSVLGRETEAFF
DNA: TGCAGCGTTTTGGGACGCGAGACTGAAGCTTTCTTT

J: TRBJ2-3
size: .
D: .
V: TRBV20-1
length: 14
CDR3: CSARVGGGTDTQYF
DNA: TGCAGTGCTAGGGTAGGGGGGGGCACAGATACGCAGTATTTT

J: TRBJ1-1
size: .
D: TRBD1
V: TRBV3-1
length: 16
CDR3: CASSQGRGTANTEAFF
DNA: TGTGCCAGCAGCCAGGGACGAGGGACAGCGAACACTGAAGCTTTCTTT